One sample yielded the 29 T cell receptor beta chains listed below, sequenced in a study of blood T cell repertoires in COVID-19. TCRdb keeps only in-frame clones here, not all; method: immunoSEQ multiplex PCR. The table lists under 150,000 clones, around three quarters of them singletons. The sequencing input was peripheral blood. These receptors all stem from a woman aged 65 to 85 with acute or convalescent COVID-19.

The CDR3 sequence is CASSLTNPSEQYF. The CDR3 DNA reads TGTGCCAGCAGTCTAACGAACCCTTCGGAGCAGTACTTC. V usage is TRBV12-3 or TRBV12-4 and J usage is TRBJ2-7, with unresolved D. The CDR3 has 13 residues. V shed 5 bases and J shed 7 bases, with 15 bases lying between them.

The V gene is TRBV6-1, the J gene TRBJ1-5; 9 bases line up with TRBD1. The CDR3 sequence is 16 residues long. CDR1 and CDR2 from the germline V gene are MNHNS and SASEGT. The V gene end was trimmed by 2 bases and the J gene end by 5 bases; junction bases not matched to a gene: 7. The CDR3 region is CASSERGQGRYQPQHF. The CDR3 DNA sequence: TGTGCCAGCAGTGAAAGAGGACAGGGGCGGTATCAGCCCCAGCATTTT.

Only one count was recorded for this clone. CDR3 bases: TGTGCCAGCAGCGTAGAGACAGTTTACTACAATGAGCAGTTCTTC. This codes for CASSVETVYYNEQFF. The chain combines TRBV9 with TRBJ2-1; tentative D call: TRBD1 (5 bases). Trimming stripped 0 bases from V and 3 bases from J, with 10 bases between. Germline values: CDR1 SGDLS, CDR2 YYNGEE. The CDR3 extends over 15 amino acids.

This clone was seen more than once but under ten times. CDR3 residues: CASSYPDRGHTEAFF. The CDR3 DNA sequence: TGTGCCAGCAGTTACCCGGACAGGGGGCACACTGAAGCTTTCTTT. This chain joins TRBV6-2 or TRBV6-3 and TRBJ1-1; TRBD1 agrees at 11 bases. Germline assignment: CDR1 MNHEY and CDR2 SVGEGT. V was clipped by 2 bases and J by 3 bases; unmatched bases: 2. CDR3 length: 15 residues.

V gene TRBV9 combines with J gene TRBJ2-5; TRBD2 matches 9 bases. The CDR3 loop spans 18 amino acids. J lost 4 bases, V lost 4 bases, and 17 bases had no gene match. Germline loops: CDR1 SGDLS, CDR2 YYNGEE. This CDR3 is CASSPSIFSGGNAETQYF. DNA of the CDR3: TGTGCCAGCAGCCCCAGCATTTTTAGCGGGGGTAACGCAGAGACCCAGTACTTC.

CDR3 DNA sequence: TGTGCCAGCAAAAACTATGGTGTCAACCAGGGGGTCAGGTACGAGCAGTACTTC. Translated, it gives CASKNYGVNQGVRYEQYF. The chain carries TRBV14 and TRBJ2-7, with 7 bases that match TRBD1. CDR1 SGHDN and CDR2 FVKESK come from the germline V gene. V was clipped by 7 bases and J by 4 bases; unmatched bases: 22. CDR3 size: 18 residues.

The rearrangement uses TRBV20-1 and TRBJ1-4; D remains unclear. CDR1 is DFQATT and CDR2 is SNEGSKA in the germline V gene (reference sequence). The CDR3 is 16 amino acids. V gave up 3 bases and J gave up 0 bases, with 14 bases separating them. CDR3 in amino acids: CSASRRETSTNEKLFF. The CDR3 nucleotides read TGCAGTGCTAGTCGGCGGGAAACGTCAACTAATGAAAAACTGTTTTTT.

This clone qualifies as medium-sized. The chain uses TRBV11-2 and TRBJ1-6; D is unresolved. The CDR3 totals 14 residues. Trimming left V 3 bases short and J 7 bases short, with 10 bases between. Germline-derived CDR1 and CDR2 are SGHAT and FQNNGV. CDR3 in amino acids: CASSFLHPNSPLHF. DNA of the CDR3: TGTGCCAGCAGCTTTTTACACCCCAATTCACCCCTCCACTTT.

This clone was seen a handful of times. CDR3 in DNA: TGTGCCAGCAGTGGGGGCTGGGACAGGGACAATGAGCAGTTCTTC. Translating gives CASSGGWDRDNEQFF. The chain combines TRBV2 with TRBJ2-1; 9 bases align to TRBD1. The length of the CDR3 is 15 residues. V shed 4 bases, J shed 5 bases, and the junction held 6 bases outside the gene matches. Per germline, CDR1 SNHLY and CDR2 FYNNEI.

This rearrangement joins TRBV5-4 to TRBJ2-2; 10 bases are shared with TRBD2. The CDR3 runs to 16 residues. CDR1 and CDR2 from the germline V gene are SGHNT and YYREEE (reference sequence). The V gene end was trimmed by 8 bases and the J gene end by 2 bases; junction bases not matched to a gene: 9. The CDR3 reads CASSDSGRPNTGELFF. CDR3 DNA sequence: TGTGCCAGTTCGGATAGCGGGAGGCCAAACACCGGGGAGCTGTTTTTT. The entire variable domain, with the rest obtained from reference TRBV5-4 and TRBJ2-2, is as follows: ETGVTQSPTHLIKTRGQQVTLRCSSQSGHNTVSWYQQALGQGPQFIFQYYREEENGRGNFPPRFSGLQFPNYSSELNVNALELDDSALYLCASSDSGRPNTGELFFGEGSRLTVL.

This chain uses TRBV7-2 with TRBJ2-5; D perhaps matches TRBD2 (7 bases). V was clipped by 2 bases and J by 5 bases, with 15 bases between them. The CDR3 sequence is 15 residues long. Germline V gives CDR1 SGHTA, CDR2 FQGNSA. The CDR3 loop reads CASSLLGGGAETQYF. The CDR3 nucleotides read TGTGCCAGCAGCTTATTAGGAGGGGGGGCCGAGACCCAGTACTTC.

J is TRBJ2-1 and V is TRBV12-3 or TRBV12-4; D remains unclear. The germline V and J ends were trimmed by 7 bases and 7 bases, with 14 bases remaining between them. This CDR3 comprises 13 residues. The CDR3 is CASTPEIRNEQFF. The CDR3 DNA reads as TGTGCCAGCACCCCTGAGATTCGGAATGAGCAGTTCTTC.

This clone occurred a few times. This chain joins TRBV2 and TRBJ2-3; 14 nucleotides match TRBD2. The germline V gene encodes CDR1 SNHLY and CDR2 FYNNEI. Trimming removed 5 bases from V and 7 bases from J; junction bases left unmatched: 5. The CDR3 totals 15 residues. CDR3: CASSPTSGRVYTQYF. Here the CDR3 DNA reads TGTGCCAGCAGTCCGACTAGCGGGAGGGTCTATACGCAGTATTTT.

V gene TRBV6-1 combines with J gene TRBJ2-5; TRBD1 matches at 9 bases. In germline, CDR1 is MNHNS, CDR2 SASEGT. The V and J ends lost 2 bases and 3 bases, in that order; junction bases with no gene match: 4. This CDR3 has 15 amino acids. The CDR3 region is CASSESGTGKETQYF. In DNA, the CDR3 is TGTGCCAGCAGTGAATCCGGGACAGGGAAAGAGACCCAGTACTTC.

This clone occurred a few times. This chain uses TRBV7-2 with TRBJ2-3; D is possibly TRBD2 (6 bases). Trimming pared 3 bases from V and 10 bases from J, leaving 17 bases between. Germline V lookup: CDR1 SGHTA, CDR2 FQGNSA. CDR3 length: 14 amino acids. CDR3 coding DNA: TGTGCCAGCAGCTTGACTCGACTAGACGGGCCGCAGTATTTT. It specifies CASSLTRLDGPQYF. Complete variable domain (other parts from reference TRBV7-2 and TRBJ2-3): GAGVSQSPSNKVTEKGKDVELRCDPISGHTALYWYRQSLGQGLEFLIYFQGNSAPDKSGLPSDRFSAERTGGSVSTLTIQRTQQEDSAVYLCASSLTRLDGPQYFGPGTRLTVL.

The V gene is TRBV28, the J gene TRBJ2-1; D remains unclear. Germline CDR1 reads MDHEN; CDR2 reads SYDVKM. Trimming took 3 bases from V and 8 from J, leaving 5 bases between them. The length of the CDR3 is 11 residues. CDR3 sequence (DNA): TGTGCCAGCAGTTTTAGCTATGAGCAGTTCTTC. Translated: CASSFSYEQFF.

This sequence joins TRBV28 and TRBJ1-2, with a tentative D call TRBD1 (5 bases). The CDR3 has 12 residues. Germline V gives CDR1 MDHEN, CDR2 SYDVKM. V lost 5 bases, J lost 4 bases, and 8 bases lay in between. CDR3: CASSPTGYGYTF. The CDR3 DNA reads TGTGCCAGCAGTCCAACAGGCTATGGCTACACCTTC.

This clone was observed a few times. The CDR3 coding sequence is TGCGCCACCTCCCAGGGCTTTGATAATTCACCCCTCCACTTT. Protein: CATSQGFDNSPLHF. V usage is TRBV5-1 and J usage is TRBJ1-6, with D possibly TRBD1 on 5 matching bases. This CDR3 is 14 amino acids long. Germline CDR1 is SGHRS and CDR2 is YFSETQ. Trimming left V 9 bases short and J 5 bases short, with 15 bases between. The full variable domain, its missing parts supplied by reference TRBV5-1 and TRBJ1-6, is KAGVTQTPRYLIKTRGQQVTLSCSPISGHRSVSWYQQTPGQGLQFLFEYFSETQRNKGNFPGRFSGRQFSNSRSEMNVSTLELGDSALYLCATSQGFDNSPLHFGNGTRLTVT.

This rearrangement joins TRBV19 to TRBJ1-1; 9 nucleotides align to TRBD1. Germline V lookup: CDR1 LNHDA, CDR2 SQIVND (reference sequence). The CDR3 covers 15 residues. V lost 5 bases, J lost 0 bases, and 4 bases stayed unmatched. The CDR3 protein is CASSRTGVMNTEAFF. Here the CDR3 DNA reads TGTGCCAGTAGTCGGACAGGGGTAATGAACACTGAAGCTTTCTTT.

There are many counts of this clone. The chain carries TRBV6-5 and TRBJ1-1, with a tentative D call TRBD1 (6 bases). Trimming pared 5 bases from V and 5 bases from J, leaving 12 bases between. The CDR3 loop spans 13 amino acids. Germline V gene lookup returns CDR1 MNHEY and CDR2 SVGAGI. The CDR3 here is CASSRVQGTEAFF. The CDR3 DNA reads TGTGCCAGCAGTAGAGTCCAGGGGACTGAAGCTTTCTTT.

V is TRBV29-1 and J is TRBJ1-3; tentatively, D is TRBD1 (5 bases). CDR1 is SQVTM and CDR2 is ANQGSEA in the germline V gene. CDR3 length: 15 residues. V was trimmed by 4 bases and J by 0 bases, leaving 13 bases between them. CDR3 sequence (DNA): TGCAGCGTTGTTCAGGGTCAAATCTCTGGAAACACCATATATTTT. As protein: CSVVQGQISGNTIYF.

The chain has TRBV6-1 and TRBJ2-2, with TRBD1 identical over 9 bases. The V and J ends lost 8 bases and 1 base, in that order; junction bases with no gene match: 2. Germline CDR1 reads MNHNS; CDR2 reads SASEGT. CDR3 size: 14 residues. CDR3 protein: CASGQGWNTGELFF. Here the CDR3 DNA reads TGTGCCAGCGGACAGGGGTGGAACACCGGGGAGCTGTTTTTT.

This clone was observed a handful of times. The gene calls are TRBV11-2 and TRBJ2-3; the match to TRBD2 covers 14 bases. The germline gives CDR1 SGHAT, CDR2 FQNNGV. The CDR3 contains 17 residues. J lost 6 bases, V lost 4 bases, and 9 bases had no gene match. The CDR3 loop reads CASSSRGLAGGRDTQYF. The CDR3 bases are TGTGCCAGCAGCTCACGCGGACTAGCGGGAGGACGGGATACGCAGTATTTT.

This clone was observed a handful of times. The V and J genes are TRBV5-6 and TRBJ1-2, with 8 bases that match TRBD1. CDR1 and CDR2 (germline): SGHDT, YYEEEE. Germline trimming cut 2 bases from V and 1 base from J; bases unmatched to any gene: 13. CDR3 size: 18 residues. CDR3 protein: CASSFLIPGTGYNYGYTF. For the CDR3, the DNA is TGTGCCAGCAGCTTTTTAATCCCCGGGACAGGTTATAACTATGGCTACACCTTC.

The chain employs TRBV3-1 (or the pseudogene TRBV3-2) and TRBJ2-7, with 13 bases identical to TRBD2. This CDR3 has 17 amino acids. Germline V CDR1 and CDR2: LGHDT, YNNKEL (reference sequence). V was pared by 3 bases and J by 0 bases, with 5 bases of the junction left unmatched. The CDR3 protein is CASSHSGTSGASYEQYF. The DNA for the CDR3 is TGTGCCAGCAGCCATTCCGGGACTAGCGGGGCCTCCTACGAGCAGTACTTC.

This sequence joins TRBV6-5 and TRBJ2-7; the D gene is possibly TRBD1 (6 bases). Germline V gene lookup returns CDR1 MNHEY and CDR2 SVGAGI. The V end lost 0 bases, the J end lost 12 bases, and 15 bases lay between the germline ends. The CDR3 length is 13 residues. The CDR3 region is CASSYSSEGTRYF. As DNA, the CDR3 is TGTGCCAGCAGTTACTCGAGTGAGGGGACACGGTACTTC.

The genes are TRBV10-3 and TRBJ2-7; 8 nucleotides align to TRBD2. CDR3 size: 15 residues. CDR1 is ENHRY and CDR2 is SYGVKD in the germline V gene. The V and J ends lost 6 bases and 4 bases, in that order; junction bases with no gene match: 11. CDR3 bases: TGTGCCATCAGGGAAGGACTAGCAAACCGATACGAGCAGTACTTC. Translating it yields CAIREGLANRYEQYF.

The chain has TRBV10-3 and TRBJ2-7; D might be TRBD2 (6 bases). V lost 2 bases and J lost 2, with 13 bases in between. Germline loops: CDR1 ENHRY, CDR2 SYGVKD. This CDR3 has 15 amino acids. CDR3 sequence: CAISEGRGTPYEQYF. DNA of the CDR3: TGTGCCATCAGTGAGGGGCGGGGTACCCCCTACGAGCAGTACTTC.

Regarding this clone: This may be a read error: a much more frequent sequence differs by one nucleotide. The V gene is TRBV19, the J gene TRBJ2-7; a possible D gene is TRBD2 (6 bases). Per germline, CDR1 LNHDA and CDR2 SQIVND (reference sequence). The CDR3 loop spans 12 amino acids. Between the trimmed V and J ends, which lost 4 bases and 3 bases, there was a span of 7 bases. The CDR3 is CASSRGGYEQYF. The CDR3 region has the DNA TGTGCCAGTAGTAGGGGAGGCTACGAGCAGTACTTC.